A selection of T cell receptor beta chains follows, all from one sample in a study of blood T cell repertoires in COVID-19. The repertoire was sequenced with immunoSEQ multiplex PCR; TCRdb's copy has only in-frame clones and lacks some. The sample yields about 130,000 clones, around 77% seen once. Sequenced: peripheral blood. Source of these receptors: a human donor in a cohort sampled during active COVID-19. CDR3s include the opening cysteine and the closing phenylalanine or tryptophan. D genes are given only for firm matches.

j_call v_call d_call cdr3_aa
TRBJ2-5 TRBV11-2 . CASSVTGVYQETQYF
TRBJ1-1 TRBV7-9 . CASSFQTVNTEAFF
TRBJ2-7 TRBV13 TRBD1 CASSIGQGRRGEQYF
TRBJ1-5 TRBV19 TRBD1 CASSIGQGYQPQHF
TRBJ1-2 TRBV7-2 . CASSPRSTAYGYTF
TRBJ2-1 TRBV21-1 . CASSNRGTGEFF
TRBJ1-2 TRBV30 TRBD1 CAWNRGAQGYTF
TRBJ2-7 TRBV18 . CASSPENVPSYEQYF
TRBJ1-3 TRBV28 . CAIEGGGNTIYF
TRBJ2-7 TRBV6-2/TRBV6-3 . CASSWYYPYEQYF
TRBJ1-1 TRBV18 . CASSRLRQRRDTEAFF
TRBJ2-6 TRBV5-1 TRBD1 CASSLSATGVGGANVLTF
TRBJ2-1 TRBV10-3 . CAISAGQRTLSSYNEQFF
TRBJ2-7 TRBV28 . CASSGATGRWEQYF
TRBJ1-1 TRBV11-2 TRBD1 CASSKKLRGLAVNTEAFF
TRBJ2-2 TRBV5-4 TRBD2 CASSFGAGVTGELFF
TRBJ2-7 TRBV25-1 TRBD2 CASSAAGGHEQYF
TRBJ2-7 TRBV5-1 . CASSGESSYEQYF
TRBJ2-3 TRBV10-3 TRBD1 CAIERGQGTDTQYF
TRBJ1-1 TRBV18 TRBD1 CASSLGQDEAFF
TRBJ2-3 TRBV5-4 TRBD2 CASSPVERGFGDTQYF
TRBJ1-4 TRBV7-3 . CASSLGAGEKLFF
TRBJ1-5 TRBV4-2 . CASSQDPTGGRQPQHF
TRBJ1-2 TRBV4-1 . CASSQDAGFNYGYTF
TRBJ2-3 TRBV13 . CASSGGPGYSHDVTDTQYF
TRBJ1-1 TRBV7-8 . CASSLGGTLGVAEAFF
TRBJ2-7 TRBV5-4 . CASSRGGRRTTLNYEQYF
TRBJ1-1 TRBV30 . CAWSRTEAFF